This T cell receptor beta chain comes out of a study of cytomegalovirus exposure and HLA in healthy donors. Study findings and constraints: Immune exposure information available was restricted to CMV serostatus. The classifier reportedly diagnosed cytomegalovirus status with high specificity and sensitivity. A later analysis reportedly identified an Asian-associated ancestry cluster as carrying fewer N-insertions than the approximately 620-donor mean.

The V end lost 5 bases, the J end lost 4 bases, and 15 bases lay between the germline ends. The V gene's germline CDR1 is SGHVS and CDR2 FQNEAQ. The CDR3 covers 15 residues. In regard to this clone: Antigen specificity is unknown.

PCR was performed using 60 Vbeta and 13 Jbeta primers. The data were produced by immunoSEQ multiplex PCR, yet TCRdb's version contains in-frame clones alone and is incomplete. The table lists some 85,000 clones, roughly 83% of them singletons. This receptor was identified in a woman between 50 and 59 years old in good health and CMV-seronegative. The genes are TRBV7-8 and TRBJ1-3; possibly TRBD1 for D (6 bases). The source material was PBMCs. CDR3 bases: TGTGCCAGCAGCGCCCGGGACACCGGAGGAAACACCATATATTTT. Its translation: CASSARDTGGNTIYF.